These T cell receptor beta chains were read from a single sample in a study of blood T cell repertoires in COVID-19. The assay was immunoSEQ multiplex PCR, and TCRdb's table has in-frame clones only and misses some. Here the sample spans some 360,000 clones, roughly nine tenths being singletons. The sequenced material came from peripheral blood. The receptors shown here come from a woman aged 60-75 years with COVID-19, enrolled during active disease. CDR3s include the opening cysteine and the closing phenylalanine or tryptophan. Each record gives: V gene, CDR3 length, CDR3 protein.

TRBV28 | 18 | CASSFATGTAVMNTEAFF
TRBV6-5 | 14 | CASNHLGRTDTQYF
TRBV12-3/TRBV12-4 | 13 | CASNSVANEKLFF
TRBV2 | 14 | CASSAGTGDGEQYF
TRBV6-5 | 13 | CASKVRFDTEAFF
TRBV30 | 14 | CAWSVPGGHQPQHF
TRBV11-2 | 15 | CASKIYRGGHYEQYF
TRBV5-1 | 15 | CASSYGQGVLETQYF
TRBV28 | 19 | CASRPTLATSGGSSDTQYF
TRBV6-1 | 20 | CASSESDVDRGGPSNQPQHF
TRBV18 | 14 | CASSRSSGANVLTF
TRBV5-5 | 13 | CASSLMGADEQFF
TRBV14 | 16 | CASSQKREGPYNEQFF
TRBV5-1 | 14 | CASSLIADSYEQYF
TRBV5-1 | 15 | CASSSGTESYNEQFF
TRBV24-1 | 17 | CATSPRGVPARTDTQYF
TRBV6-5 | 14 | CAAYEVRQNQPQHF
TRBV29-1 | 14 | CSVLYGGTGNTIYF
TRBV19 | 14 | CASNTGPNTGELFF
TRBV7-9 | 14 | CASSLGAGNEKLFF
TRBV27 | 16 | CASIRHGTGVIDTQYF
TRBV5-1 | 16 | CASSLGPQGSNEKLFF
TRBV7-8 | 13 | CASSAGLQETQYF
TRBV18 | 14 | CASSGEQGHTEAFF
TRBV5-1 | 14 | CASSRGGENQPQHF
TRBV5-1 | 11 | CASRREDTQYF
TRBV21-1 | 18 | CASSKTEGQVPANYGYTF
TRBV7-2 | 14 | CASSLDYRAIEQFF
TRBV6-5 | 14 | CASSYYGARYEQYF
TRBV5-1 | 14 | CASSKGQGGQPQHF
TRBV7-4 | 16 | CASSLGWEAEQYGYTF